This T cell receptor beta chain was captured in a study of identical twins. In TCRdb, the 5' RACE reads were re-called with MiXCR into one record per CDR3 protein. The sample has 450,000 or so distinct CDR3 sequences, over 12% seen once. This CDR3 contains 15 residues. These same data were also listed under a study on yellow fever vaccine responses in identical twins.

The sequence was collected from a woman in her late teens or twenties in good health. The V gene is TRBV21-1, the J gene TRBJ2-3. TRBV21-1 is recorded as a pseudogene. The sequenced sample consisted of CD4+ T cells sorted from blood. Here the CDR3 DNA reads TGTGCCAGCAGCACCGACAAGTTAGTCACAGATACGCAGTATTTT. Its translation: CASSTDKLVTDTQYF.